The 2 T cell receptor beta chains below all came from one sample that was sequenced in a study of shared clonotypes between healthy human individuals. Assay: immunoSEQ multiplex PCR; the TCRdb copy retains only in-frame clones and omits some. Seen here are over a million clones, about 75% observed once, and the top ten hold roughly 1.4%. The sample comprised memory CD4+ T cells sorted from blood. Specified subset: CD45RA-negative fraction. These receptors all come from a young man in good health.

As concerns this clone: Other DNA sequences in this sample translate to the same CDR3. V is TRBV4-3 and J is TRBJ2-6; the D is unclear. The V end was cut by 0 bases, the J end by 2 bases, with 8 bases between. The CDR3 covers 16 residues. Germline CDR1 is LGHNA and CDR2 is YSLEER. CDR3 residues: CASSQDLGTGANVLTF. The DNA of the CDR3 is TGCGCCAGCAGCCAAGATCTTGGTACTGGGGCCAACGTCCTGACTTTC.

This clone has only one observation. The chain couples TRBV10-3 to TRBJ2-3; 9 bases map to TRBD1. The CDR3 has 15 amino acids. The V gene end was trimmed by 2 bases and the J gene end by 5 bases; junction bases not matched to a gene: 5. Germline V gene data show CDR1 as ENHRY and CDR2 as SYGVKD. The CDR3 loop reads CAISERDRVGDTQYF. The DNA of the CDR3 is TGTGCCATCAGTGAGCGGGACAGGGTTGGAGATACGCAGTATTTT.